The TCR beta chain under discussion was sequenced for a study of cytomegalovirus exposure and HLA in healthy donors. Study results and caveats: It was confirmed in vitro that a few of the CMV-associated chains were specific for CMV antigens. Many donors shared some public TCRs, even though most TCR sequences were rare.

In germline, CDR1 is KGHSH, CDR2 LQKENI. The CDR3 sequence is 17 residues long. Between the trimmed V and J ends, which lost 2 bases and 0 bases, there was a span of 14 bases. Sequenced by immunoSEQ multiplex PCR; TCRdb stores in-frame clones only, minus some. This sample yields approximately 180,000 clones, of which around nine tenths are seen a single time; under 3.5% belongs to the top ten. A word on this clone: Its specificity is not known.

V usage is TRBV18 and J usage is TRBJ1-3, with D perhaps TRBD1 (5 bases). The sequencing input was PBMCs. The receptor was isolated from a man aged 18-30 years in good health and CMV-seropositive. The CDR3 loop is CASSPFLGHSSGNTIYF. CDR3 coding DNA: TGTGCCAGCTCACCATTTTTAGGACACAGCTCTGGAAACACCATATATTTT.